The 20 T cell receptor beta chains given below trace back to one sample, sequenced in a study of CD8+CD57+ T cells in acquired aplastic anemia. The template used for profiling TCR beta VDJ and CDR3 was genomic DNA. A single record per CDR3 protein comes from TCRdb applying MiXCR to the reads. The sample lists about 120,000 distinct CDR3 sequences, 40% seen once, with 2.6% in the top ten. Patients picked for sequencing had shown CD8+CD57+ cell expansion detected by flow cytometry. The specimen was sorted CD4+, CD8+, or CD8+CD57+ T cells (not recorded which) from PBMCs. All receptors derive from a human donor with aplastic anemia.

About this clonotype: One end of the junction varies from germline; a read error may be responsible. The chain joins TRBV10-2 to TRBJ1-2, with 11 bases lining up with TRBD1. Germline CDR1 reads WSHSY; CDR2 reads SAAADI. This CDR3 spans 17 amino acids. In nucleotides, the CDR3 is TGCGCCGGCAGTGAGCCCGGGACAGGGGGAGATGGCTATGGCTACACCTTC. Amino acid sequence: CAGSEPGTGGDGYGYTF.

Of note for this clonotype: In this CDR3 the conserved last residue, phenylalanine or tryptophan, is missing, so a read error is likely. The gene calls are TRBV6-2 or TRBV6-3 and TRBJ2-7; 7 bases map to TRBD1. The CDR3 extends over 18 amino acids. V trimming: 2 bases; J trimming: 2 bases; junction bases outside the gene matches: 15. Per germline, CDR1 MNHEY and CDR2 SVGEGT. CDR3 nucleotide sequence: TGTGCCAGCAGTTACCGGACAGGTGACGGGATACGCCCCTACGAGCAGTACTCC. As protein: CASSYRTGDGIRPYEQYS.

CDR3 amino acids: CASSPGTLVQGGYTF. CDR3 DNA sequence: TGTGCCAGCAGCCCCGGGACCCTGGTTCAAGGTGGCTACACCTTC. The chain links TRBV2 to TRBJ1-2, with D perhaps TRBD1 (5 bases). Per germline, CDR1 SNHLY and CDR2 FYNNEI. This CDR3 has 15 amino acids. V gave up 6 bases and J gave up 7 bases, with 21 bases separating them.

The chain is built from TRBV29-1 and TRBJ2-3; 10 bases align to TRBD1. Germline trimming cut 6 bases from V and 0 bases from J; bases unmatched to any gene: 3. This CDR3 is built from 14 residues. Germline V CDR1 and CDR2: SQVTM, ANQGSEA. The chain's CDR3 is CSVDRGLSTDTQYF. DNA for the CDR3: TGCAGCGTCGACAGGGGGCTAAGCACAGATACGCAGTATTTT.

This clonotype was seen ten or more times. CDR3 sequence reads: CASGEGPGGQPQHF. The CDR3 DNA reads TGTGCTAGCGGTGAGGGGCCCGGAGGACAGCCCCAGCATTTT. This chain connects TRBV19 to TRBJ1-5; tentative D call: TRBD1 (5 bases). There are 14 residues in the CDR3. Per the germline V gene, CDR1 is LNHDA and CDR2 is SQIVND (reference sequence).

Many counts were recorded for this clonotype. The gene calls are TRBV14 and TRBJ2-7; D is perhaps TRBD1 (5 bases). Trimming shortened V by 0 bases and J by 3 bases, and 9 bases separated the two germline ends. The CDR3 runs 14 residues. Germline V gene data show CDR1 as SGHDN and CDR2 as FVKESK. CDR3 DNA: TGTGCCAGCAGCCAAGATCGACAGCTCTACGAGCAGTACGTC. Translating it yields CASSQDRQLYEQYV.

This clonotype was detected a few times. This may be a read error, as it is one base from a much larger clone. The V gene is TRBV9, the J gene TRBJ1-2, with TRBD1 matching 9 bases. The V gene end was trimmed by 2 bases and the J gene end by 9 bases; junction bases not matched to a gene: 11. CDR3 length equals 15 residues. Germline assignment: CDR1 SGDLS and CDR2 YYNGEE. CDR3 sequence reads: CASSVGQGRDYSYTF. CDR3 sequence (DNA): TGTGCCAGCAGCGTCGGACAGGGGAGGGATTATAGCTACACCTTC.

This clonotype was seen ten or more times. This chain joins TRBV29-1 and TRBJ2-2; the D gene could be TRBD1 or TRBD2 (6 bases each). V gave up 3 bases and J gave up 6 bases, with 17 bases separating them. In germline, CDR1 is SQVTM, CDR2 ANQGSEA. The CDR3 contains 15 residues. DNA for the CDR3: TGCAGCGTTGAGGCTGGGGGGCTGATCGCCGGGGAGCTGTTTTTT. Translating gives CSVEAGGLIAGELFF.

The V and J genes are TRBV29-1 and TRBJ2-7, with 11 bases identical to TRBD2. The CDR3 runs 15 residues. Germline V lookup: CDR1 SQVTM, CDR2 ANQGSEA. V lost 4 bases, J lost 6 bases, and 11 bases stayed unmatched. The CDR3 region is CSVVLLAGGASEQYF. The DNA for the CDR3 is TGCAGCGTTGTACTGCTAGCGGGAGGTGCCTCCGAGCAGTACTTC.

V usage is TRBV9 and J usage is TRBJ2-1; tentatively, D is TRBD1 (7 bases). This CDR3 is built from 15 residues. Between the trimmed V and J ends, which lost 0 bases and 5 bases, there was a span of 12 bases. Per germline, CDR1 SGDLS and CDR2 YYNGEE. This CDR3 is CASSVVPGGHNEQFF. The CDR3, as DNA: TGTGCCAGCAGCGTAGTCCCAGGGGGGCACAATGAGCAGTTCTTC.

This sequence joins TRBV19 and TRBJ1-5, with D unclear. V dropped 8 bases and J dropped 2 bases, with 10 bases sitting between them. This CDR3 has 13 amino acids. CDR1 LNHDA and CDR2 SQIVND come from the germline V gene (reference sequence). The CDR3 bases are TGTGCCAGTCAGGATAGGGGCAATCAGCCCCAGCATTTT. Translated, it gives CASQDRGNQPQHF.

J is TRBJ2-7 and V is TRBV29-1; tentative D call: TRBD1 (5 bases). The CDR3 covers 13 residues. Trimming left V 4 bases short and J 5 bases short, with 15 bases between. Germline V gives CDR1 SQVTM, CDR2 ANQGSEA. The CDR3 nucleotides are TGCAGCGTTGGATTAGTAGGGGCCAACGAGCAGTACTTC. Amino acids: CSVGLVGANEQYF.

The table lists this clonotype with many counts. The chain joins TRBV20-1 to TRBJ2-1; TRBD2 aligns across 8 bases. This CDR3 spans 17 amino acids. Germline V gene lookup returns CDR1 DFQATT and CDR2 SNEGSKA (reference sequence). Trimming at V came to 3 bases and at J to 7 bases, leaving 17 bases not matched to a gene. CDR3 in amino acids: CSARELHPGLGRNEQFF. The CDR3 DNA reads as TGCAGTGCTAGGGAGCTCCATCCGGGACTAGGTAGGAATGAGCAGTTCTTC.

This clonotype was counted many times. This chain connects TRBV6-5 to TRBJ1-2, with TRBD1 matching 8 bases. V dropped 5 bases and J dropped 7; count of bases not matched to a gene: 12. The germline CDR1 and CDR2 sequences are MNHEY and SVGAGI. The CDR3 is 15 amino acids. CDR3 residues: CASSPVGQGGSGYTF. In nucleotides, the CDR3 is TGTGCCAGCAGTCCGGTTGGACAGGGCGGTAGTGGCTACACCTTC.

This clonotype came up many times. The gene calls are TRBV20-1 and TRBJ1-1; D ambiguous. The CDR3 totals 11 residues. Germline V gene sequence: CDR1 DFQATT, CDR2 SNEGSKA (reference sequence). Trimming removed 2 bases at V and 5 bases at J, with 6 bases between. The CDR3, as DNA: TGCAGTGCTAGAAGGGAGACTGAAGCTTTCTTT. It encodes CSARRETEAFF.

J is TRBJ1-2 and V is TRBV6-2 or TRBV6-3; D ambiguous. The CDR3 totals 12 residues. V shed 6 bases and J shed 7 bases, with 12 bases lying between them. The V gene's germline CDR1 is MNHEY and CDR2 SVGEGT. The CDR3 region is CASSPPRVGYTF. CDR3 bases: TGTGCCAGCAGCCCCCCGAGAGTTGGCTACACCTTC.

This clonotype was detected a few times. CDR3 protein: CASSVLPGYNEQFF. For the CDR3, the DNA is TGTGCCAGCAGTGTCCTACCGGGGTACAATGAGCAGTTCTTC. The chain is built from TRBV6-1 and TRBJ2-1; D perhaps matches TRBD2 (5 bases). CDR3 length equals 14 residues. Germline CDR1 is MNHNS and CDR2 is SASEGT. Trimming cost V 4 bases and J 4 bases, with 11 bases left between them.

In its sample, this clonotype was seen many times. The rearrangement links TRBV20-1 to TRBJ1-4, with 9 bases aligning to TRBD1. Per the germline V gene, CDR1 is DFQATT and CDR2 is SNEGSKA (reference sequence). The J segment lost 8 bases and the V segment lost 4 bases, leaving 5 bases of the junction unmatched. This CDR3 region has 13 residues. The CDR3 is CSATWDRDEKLFF. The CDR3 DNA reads TGCAGTGCTACCTGGGACAGGGACGAAAAACTGTTTTTT.

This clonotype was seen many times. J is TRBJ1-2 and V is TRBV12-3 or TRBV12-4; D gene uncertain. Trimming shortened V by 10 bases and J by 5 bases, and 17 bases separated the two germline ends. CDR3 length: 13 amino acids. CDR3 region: CAISAAREYGYTF. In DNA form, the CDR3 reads TGTGCCATTTCGGCGGCCCGGGAATATGGCTACACCTTC.

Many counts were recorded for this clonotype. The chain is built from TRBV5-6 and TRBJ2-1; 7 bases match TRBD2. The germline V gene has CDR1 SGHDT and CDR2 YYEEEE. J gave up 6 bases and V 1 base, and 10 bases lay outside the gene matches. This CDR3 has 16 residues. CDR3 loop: CASSLLGGGLGNEQFF. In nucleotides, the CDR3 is TGTGCCAGCAGCTTGTTGGGCGGGGGTTTGGGCAATGAGCAGTTCTTC.